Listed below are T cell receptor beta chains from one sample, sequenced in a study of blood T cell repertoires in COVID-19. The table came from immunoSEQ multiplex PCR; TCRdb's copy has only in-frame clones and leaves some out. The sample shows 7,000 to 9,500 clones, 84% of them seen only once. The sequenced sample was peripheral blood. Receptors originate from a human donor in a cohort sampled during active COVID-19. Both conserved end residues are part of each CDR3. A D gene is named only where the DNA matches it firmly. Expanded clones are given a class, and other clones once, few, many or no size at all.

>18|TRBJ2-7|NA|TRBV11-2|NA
CASSLDGHRLLRDYEQYF
TGTGCCAGCAGCTTAGATGGACACCGCCTACTCCGAGACTACGAGCAGTACTTC
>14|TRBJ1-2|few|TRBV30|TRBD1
CAWRTGGSLRGYTF
TGTGCCTGGCGAACAGGGGGATCCCTGCGAGGCTACACCTTC
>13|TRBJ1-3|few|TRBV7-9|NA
CASSEQGDGTIYF
TGTGCCAGCAGCGAACAGGGAGACGGCACCATATATTTT
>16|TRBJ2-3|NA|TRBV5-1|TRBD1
CASSLNPGGSTDTQYF
TGCGCCAGCAGCCTCAACCCAGGGGGAAGCACAGATACGCAGTATTTT
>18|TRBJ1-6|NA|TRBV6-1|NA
CASRERPGMSSYNSPLHF
TGTGCCAGCAGGGAACGTCCAGGGATGAGCTCCTATAATTCACCCCTCCACTTT
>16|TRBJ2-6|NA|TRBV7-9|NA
CASSLGRGTRANVLTF
TGTGCCAGCAGCTTGGGTAGGGGGACTAGGGCCAACGTCCTGACTTTC
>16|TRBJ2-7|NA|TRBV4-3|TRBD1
CASSQEWAGGFYEQYF
TGCGCCAGCAGCCAAGAATGGGCAGGGGGATTCTACGAGCAGTACTTC
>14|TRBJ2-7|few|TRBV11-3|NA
CASSLSSGTYEQYF
TGTGCCAGCAGCTTATCTTCGGGGACCTACGAGCAGTACTTC
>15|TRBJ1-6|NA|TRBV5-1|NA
CASSLASGIPSPLHF
TGCGCCAGCAGCTTGGCGTCAGGGATTCCCTCACCCCTCCACTTT
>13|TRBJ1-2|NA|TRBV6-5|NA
CASSYSGQGHYTF
TGTGCCAGCAGTTACTCCGGGCAGGGACACTACACCTTC
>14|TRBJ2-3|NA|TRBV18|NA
CASFRDTSTDTQYF
TGTGCCAGCTTCCGGGACACAAGCACAGATACGCAGTATTTT
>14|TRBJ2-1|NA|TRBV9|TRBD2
CASSGAGQDNEQFF
TGTGCCAGCAGCGGAGCGGGGCAGGACAATGAGCAGTTCTTC
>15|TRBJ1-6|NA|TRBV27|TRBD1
CASSRAQGVNSPLHF
TGTGCCAGCAGCCGAGCCCAGGGGGTTAATTCACCCCTCCACTTT
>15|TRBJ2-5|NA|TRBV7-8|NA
CASSLQARVRETQYF
TGTGCCAGCAGCCTGCAGGCCAGGGTGAGAGAGACCCAGTACTTC
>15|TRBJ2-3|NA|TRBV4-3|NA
CASSQDLTGTDTQYF
TGCGCCAGCAGCCAAGATTTAACCGGTACAGATACGCAGTATTTT
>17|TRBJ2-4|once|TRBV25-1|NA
CASSERGQGKGKNIQYF
TGTGCCAGCAGTGAACGCGGGCAGGGGAAGGGTAAAAACATTCAGTACTTC
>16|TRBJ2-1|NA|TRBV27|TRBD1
CASTPSDRGGYNEQFF
TGTGCCAGCACTCCTTCGGACAGGGGGGGCTACAATGAGCAGTTCTTC
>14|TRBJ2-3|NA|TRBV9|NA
CASSASQGKDTQYF
TGTGCCAGCAGCGCCTCCCAGGGGAAAGATACGCAGTATTTT
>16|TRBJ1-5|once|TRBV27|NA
CASSMRIRDKNQPQHF
TGTGCCAGCAGTATGCGGATACGGGATAAAAATCAGCCCCAGCATTTT
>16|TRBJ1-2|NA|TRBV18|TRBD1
CASSPKAGTGGSGYTF
TGTGCCAGCTCACCTAAAGCTGGGACAGGGGGCTCTGGCTACACCTTC
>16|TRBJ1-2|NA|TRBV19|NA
CASSIPRQGSLYGYTF
TGTGCCAGTAGTATCCCACGGCAGGGGAGTTTGTATGGCTACACCTTC
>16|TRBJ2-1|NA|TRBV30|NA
CAWSVFWRASNNEQFF
TGTGCCTGGAGTGTTTTTTGGCGGGCTTCAAACAATGAGCAGTTCTTC
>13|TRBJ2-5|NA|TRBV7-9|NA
CASSLTVEGTQYF
TGTGCCAGCAGCTTAACGGTTGAGGGGACCCAGTACTTC
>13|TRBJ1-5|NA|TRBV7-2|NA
CASSVDLSQPQHF
TGTGCCAGCAGCGTGGACTTATCCCAGCCCCAGCATTTT
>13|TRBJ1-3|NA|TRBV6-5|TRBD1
CASLHRGDNTIYF
TGTGCCAGCCTACACAGGGGGGATAACACCATATATTTT
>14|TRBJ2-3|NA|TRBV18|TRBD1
CASSLGQVGDTQYF
TGTGCCAGCTCCCTTGGACAGGTAGGAGATACGCAGTATTTT
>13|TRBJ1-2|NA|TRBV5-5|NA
CASTAGQLYGYTF
TGTGCCAGCACGGCCGGACAGCTCTATGGCTACACCTTC
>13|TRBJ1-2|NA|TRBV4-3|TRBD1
CASSQTGVYGYTF
TGCGCCAGCAGCCAGACAGGGGTCTATGGCTACACCTTC
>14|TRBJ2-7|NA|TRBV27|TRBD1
CASSLDRGTYEQYF
TGTGCCAGCAGTTTAGACAGGGGTACCTACGAGCAGTACTTC
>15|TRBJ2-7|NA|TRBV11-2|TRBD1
CASSLNRGLRDEQYF
TGTGCCAGCAGCTTAAACAGGGGCTTAAGGGATGAGCAGTACTTC
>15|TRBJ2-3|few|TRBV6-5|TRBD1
CASSPPGQGGDTQYF
TGTGCCAGCAGTCCCCCGGGACAGGGGGGGGATACGCAGTATTTT
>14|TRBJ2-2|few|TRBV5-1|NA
CASSPTDSTGELFF
TGCGCCAGCAGCCCTACGGACTCGACCGGGGAGCTGTTTTTT
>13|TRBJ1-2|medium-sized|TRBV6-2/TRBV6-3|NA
CASSYIANYGYTF
TGTGCCAGCAGTTACATCGCTAACTATGGCTACACCTTC
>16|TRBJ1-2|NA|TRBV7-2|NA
CASSPGAQGSNYGYTF
TGTGCCAGCAGCCCCGGAGCCCAGGGGAGTAACTATGGCTACACCTTC
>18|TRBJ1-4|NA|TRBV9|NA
CASSVVRLRVATNEKLFF
TGTGCCAGCAGCGTAGTACGGCTTCGGGTTGCAACTAATGAAAAACTGTTTTTT
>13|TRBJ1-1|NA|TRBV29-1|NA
CSGEAGAGTEAFF
TGCAGCGGCGAAGCGGGGGCCGGCACTGAAGCTTTCTTT
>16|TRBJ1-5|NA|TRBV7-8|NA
CASSPEHAMSNQPQHF
TGTGCCAGCAGCCCGGAGCACGCAATGAGCAATCAGCCCCAGCATTTT
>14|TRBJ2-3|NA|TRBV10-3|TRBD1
CAIRSRDRADTQYF
TGTGCCATCAGATCCCGGGACAGGGCAGATACGCAGTATTTT
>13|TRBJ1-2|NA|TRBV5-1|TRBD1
CASSLEQGNGYTF
TGCGCCAGCAGCTTGGAACAGGGGAATGGCTACACCTTC
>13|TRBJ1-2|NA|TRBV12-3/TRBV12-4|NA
CASSHDRSYGYTF
TGTGCCAGCAGTCACGACAGAAGCTATGGCTACACCTTC
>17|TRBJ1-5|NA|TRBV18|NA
CASSPPGTSFSNQPQHF
TGTGCCAGCTCACCTCCAGGGACTTCCTTTAGCAATCAGCCCCAGCATTTT
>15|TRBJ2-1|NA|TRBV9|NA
CASSAGRTAYNEQFF
TGTGCCAGCAGCGCGGGGAGGACGGCCTACAATGAGCAGTTCTTC
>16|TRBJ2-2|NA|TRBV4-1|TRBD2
CASSDLAGRNTGELFF
TGCGCCAGCAGCGACTTAGCGGGGAGAAACACCGGGGAGCTGTTTTTT
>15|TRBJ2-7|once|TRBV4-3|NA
CASSQDLPGQYEQYF
TGCGCCAGCAGCCAAGATCTACCAGGCCAATACGAGCAGTACTTC
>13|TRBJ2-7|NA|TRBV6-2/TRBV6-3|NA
CASSYSPTYEQYF
TGTGCCAGCAGTTACTCTCCTACCTACGAGCAGTACTTC
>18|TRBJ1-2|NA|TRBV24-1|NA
CATSDKRGGLSSGYGYTF
TGTGCCACCAGTGACAAGCGGGGGGGACTCTCGAGTGGCTATGGCTACACCTTC
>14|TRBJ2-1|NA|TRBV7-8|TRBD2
CASSSGGRNYEQFF
TGTGCCAGCAGTAGCGGGGGGCGTAATTATGAGCAGTTCTTC